This T cell receptor beta chain was recorded in a study of early T cells in non-severe SARS-CoV-2 infection. The overall study: Unpaired chains resulted from sequencing bulk RNA of unsorted whole blood. Overall study findings and caveats: Matching against VDJdb likely underestimated virus-specific expansions, favoring anti-spike CD8.

Unique molecular identifiers were added to individual cDNA molecules. TCRdb re-called the 5' RACE reads with MiXCR, one entry per CDR3 protein. The table has approximately 80,000 distinct CDR3 sequences, approximately 10% seen once. CDR3 length equals 12 residues. V lost 5 bases and J lost 4, with 6 bases in between. Germline-derived CDR1 and CDR2 are SGHRS and YFSETQ. About this clonotype: Its antigen is currently unknown.

The source is an adult who was a healthcare worker with PCR-confirmed SARS-CoV-2 infection or an uninfected control (not recorded which). The material sequenced was whole blood, taken at baseline. The V and J genes are TRBV5-1 and TRBJ2-2, with D hard to call. Written as DNA, the CDR3 is TGCGCCAGCAGGCATACCACCGGGGAGCTGTTTTTT. It is translated as CASRHTTGELFF.